The 14 T cell receptor beta chains listed next were all sequenced from one sample in a study of beta chain features in type 1 diabetes. Findings and limits, study-wide: Shorter TCRB CDR3s, moderately but significantly so, marked every one of the four CD4+ subsets in Type 1 diabetes patients.

Their target antigens are unknown. The authors reverse transcribed all of the isolated RNA, so sequencing captured expressed TCRB transcripts. Some clones are missing from TCRdb's copy, which holds only in-frame ones; the method was immunoSEQ multiplex PCR. Of about 660,000 clones listed, about an eighth are singletons. The sequencing sample was made of naive CD4+ T cells from blood. These receptors were obtained from a man in his late teens or twenties with type 1 diabetes.

V gene TRBV2 combines with J gene TRBJ1-5; D uncertain. The CDR3 loop spans 15 amino acids. Trimming shortened V by 0 bases and J by 0 bases, and 6 bases separated the two germline ends. The germline gives CDR1 SNHLY, CDR2 FYNNEI. The CDR3 sequence is CASSEAQDSNQPQHF. The CDR3 nucleotides are TGTGCCAGCAGTGAAGCGCAGGATAGCAATCAGCCCCAGCATTTT.

This clone has more than one count but fewer than ten. The chain links TRBV7-9 to TRBJ2-7, with a tentative D call TRBD2 (5 bases). Germline CDR1 and CDR2: SEHNR and FQNEAQ (reference sequence). The V end lost 0 bases, the J end lost 1 base, and 7 bases lay between the germline ends. The length of the CDR3 is 14 residues. CDR3 nucleotide sequence: TGTGCCAGCAGCTTAGCGGAGGATTCCTACGAGCAGTACTTC. Protein product: CASSLAEDSYEQYF.

The chain joins TRBV5-6 to TRBJ2-5, with D unclear. Trimming shortened V by 1 base and J by 9 bases, and 13 bases separated the two germline ends. The length of the CDR3 is 13 residues. In germline, CDR1 is SGHDT, CDR2 YYEEEE. CDR3: CASSLPPLGSQYF. The CDR3 nucleotides read TGTGCCAGCAGCTTGCCCCCGTTAGGGTCCCAGTACTTC.

This clone was counted between two and nine times. This CDR3 reads CAWSVFEGYTF. The CDR3 DNA reads as TGTGCCTGGAGTGTATTTGAGGGCTACACCTTC. The chain is built from TRBV30 and TRBJ1-2; no definite D call. Germline-derived CDR1 and CDR2 are GTSNPN and SVGIG (reference sequence). V lost 0 bases and J lost 8, with 7 bases in between. The CDR3 consists of 11 residues.

This clone was seen more than once but under ten times. V gene TRBV5-1 combines with J gene TRBJ2-4, with D possibly being TRBD1 (6 bases). V lost 0 bases to trimming and J lost 5 bases, with 6 bases between them. The CDR3 spans 13 residues. Per germline, CDR1 SGHRS and CDR2 YFSETQ. The CDR3 nucleotides are TGCGCCAGCAGCTTGGGACAGGAAAACATTCAGTACTTC. Translating it yields CASSLGQENIQYF.

This clone was seen a few times. The CDR3 bases are TGCGCCAGCAGTGAGTCTGTGAGGTACGAGCAGTACTTC. This translates into CASSESVRYEQYF. The rearrangement uses TRBV10-1 and TRBJ2-7; D is unresolved. Germline V gene data show CDR1 as WNHNN and CDR2 as SYGVQD (reference sequence). The CDR3 contains 13 residues. Trimming took 0 bases from V and 4 from J, leaving 7 bases between them.

The V and J genes are TRBV7-9 and TRBJ1-5; 9 nucleotides match TRBD1. The germline CDR1 and CDR2 sequences are SEHNR and FQNEAQ (reference sequence). J lost 5 bases, V lost 2 bases, and 7 bases had no gene match. The CDR3 runs 16 residues. The CDR3: CASSLRDGTGYQPQHF. In DNA form, the CDR3 reads TGTGCCAGCAGCTTAAGGGATGGGACAGGGTATCAGCCCCAGCATTTT.

This clone turned up a few times. The chain carries TRBV7-6 and TRBJ2-7; D might be TRBD1 (6 bases). CDR1 is SGHVS, CDR2 FNYEAQ, per germline. With 4 bases removed from V and 1 base from J, the gap between germline ends came to 14 bases. This CDR3 is 15 amino acids long. The CDR3 here is CASSSRRGKSYEQYF. The CDR3 DNA is TGTGCCAGCAGCTCACGCAGGGGAAAGTCCTACGAGCAGTACTTC.

This clone was observed a few times. This CDR3 is CASRNSYNSPLHF. For the CDR3, the DNA is TGTGCCAGTAGGAACTCCTATAATTCACCCCTCCACTTT. The chain uses TRBV19 and TRBJ1-6, with unresolved D. Germline-derived CDR1 and CDR2 are LNHDA and SQIVND (reference sequence). V gave up 6 bases and J gave up 0 bases, with 3 bases separating them. The CDR3 covers 13 residues.

This clone was picked up a small number of times. The chain links TRBV7-9 to TRBJ1-1; D is perhaps TRBD1 (6 bases). CDR1 SEHNR and CDR2 FQNEAQ come from the germline V gene (reference sequence). The V end lost 0 bases, the J end lost 5 bases, and 13 bases lay between the germline ends. The CDR3 length is 15 residues. The CDR3 loop is CASSLASGEGTEAFF. The CDR3 DNA follows: TGTGCCAGCAGCTTAGCCTCAGGGGAAGGGACTGAAGCTTTCTTT. The whole variable domain, remainder taken from reference TRBV7-9 and TRBJ1-1, is DTGVSQNPRHKITKRGQNVTFRCDPISEHNRLYWYRQTLGQGPEFLTYFQNEAQLEKSRLLSDRFSAERPKGSFSTLEIQRTEQGDSAMYLCASSLASGEGTEAFFGQGTRLTVV.

The chain recombines TRBV15 with TRBJ2-7, with D possibly being TRBD2 (5 bases). CDR3 size: 14 residues. CDR1 LNHNV and CDR2 YYDKDF come from the germline V gene (reference sequence). V shed 5 bases and J shed 3 bases, with 14 bases lying between them. The CDR3 loop is CATSEDLLSYEQYF. CDR3 sequence (DNA): TGTGCCACCAGCGAGGACTTGCTAAGCTACGAGCAGTACTTC. The whole variable domain, filled in from reference TRBV15 and TRBJ2-7, reads DAMVIQNPRYQVTQFGKPVTLSCSQTLNHNVMYWYQQKSSQAPKLLFHYYDKDFNNEADTPDNFQSRRPNTSFCFLDIRSPGLGDTAMYLCATSEDLLSYEQYFGPGTRLTVT.

This sequence joins TRBV9 and TRBJ1-5; 10 bases align to TRBD1. From germline, CDR1 is SGDLS and CDR2 YYNGEE. V lost 3 bases to trimming and J lost 5 bases; unmatched junction nucleotides: 8. The CDR3 contains 16 residues. The chain's CDR3 is CASSASGTGEDQPQHF. In DNA form, the CDR3 reads TGTGCCAGCAGCGCCAGTGGGACAGGGGAGGATCAGCCCCAGCATTTT.

This clone has a single count. The V gene is TRBV11-2, the J gene TRBJ1-1; tentative D call: TRBD1 (5 bases). CDR3 length equals 14 residues. V gave up 7 bases and J gave up 0 bases, with 12 bases separating them. Germline V gene data show CDR1 as SGHAT and CDR2 as FQNNGV. This chain's CDR3 is CASTWGRMNTEAFF. DNA for the CDR3: TGTGCCAGCACCTGGGGCCGGATGAACACTGAAGCTTTCTTT.

The rearrangement links TRBV7-9 to TRBJ1-2, with D unclear. V gave up 11 bases and J gave up 4 bases, with 14 bases separating them. The CDR3 extends over 12 amino acids. CDR1 and CDR2 from the germline V gene are SEHNR and FQNEAQ (reference sequence). CDR3 nucleotides: TGTGCCGCGGGCGGCACATTCTATGGCTACACCTTC. Translated, it gives CAAGGTFYGYTF.